The source of this T cell receptor beta chain is a study of naive and memory T cell subsets. Cells stained for CD3, CD4, CD8, CD45RA and CD27 were sorted into four subsets. Study outcomes and limitations: Gini index rose across naive, CM, EM and EMRA in CD4 and CD8.

The beta constant-region primer was an equimolar mix of two oligonucleotides covering TRBC1 and TRBC2. Four rounds of PCR amplified the ligated cDNA using nested alpha and beta constant-region primers plus SP2. TCRdb reprocessed the UMI-ligation and nested PCR reads via MiXCR and lists one record per CDR3 protein. The sample holds 65,000 to 85,000 distinct CDR3 sequences, around 13% seen once. As concerns this clonotype: Antigen: not known.

Trimming stripped 6 bases from V and 0 bases from J, with 12 bases between. This CDR3 region has 16 residues. The germline CDR1 and CDR2 sequences are MNHEY and SVGAGI. Sequencing input: central memory CD4+ T cells from blood. V and J are TRBV6-5 and TRBJ1-6; D remains ambiguous. The TCR comes from a human donor in good health. The chain's CDR3 is CASSKGSVSYNSPLHF. CDR3 nucleotides: TGTGCCAGCAGCAAAGGGTCCGTCTCCTATAATTCACCCCTCCACTTT.